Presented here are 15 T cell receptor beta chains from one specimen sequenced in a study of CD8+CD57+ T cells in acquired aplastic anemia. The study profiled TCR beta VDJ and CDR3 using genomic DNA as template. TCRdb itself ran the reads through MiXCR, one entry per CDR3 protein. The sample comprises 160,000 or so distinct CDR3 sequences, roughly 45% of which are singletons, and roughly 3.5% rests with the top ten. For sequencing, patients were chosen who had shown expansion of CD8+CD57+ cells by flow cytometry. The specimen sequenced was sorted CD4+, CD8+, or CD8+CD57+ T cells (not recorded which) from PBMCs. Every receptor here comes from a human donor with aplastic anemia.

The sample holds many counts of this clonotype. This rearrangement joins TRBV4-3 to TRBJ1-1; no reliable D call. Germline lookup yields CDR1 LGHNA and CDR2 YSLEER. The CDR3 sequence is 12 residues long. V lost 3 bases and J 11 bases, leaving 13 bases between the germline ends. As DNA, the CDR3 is TGCGCCAGCAGCCAGGGTTCCCAGAGGGCTTTCTTT. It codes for CASSQGSQRAFF.

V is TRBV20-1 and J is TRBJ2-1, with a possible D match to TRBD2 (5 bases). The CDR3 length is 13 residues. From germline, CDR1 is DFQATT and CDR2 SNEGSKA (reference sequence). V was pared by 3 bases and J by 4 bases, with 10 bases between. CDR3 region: CSARDSEYNEQFF. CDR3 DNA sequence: TGCAGTGCTAGGGACTCCGAATACAATGAGCAGTTCTTC.

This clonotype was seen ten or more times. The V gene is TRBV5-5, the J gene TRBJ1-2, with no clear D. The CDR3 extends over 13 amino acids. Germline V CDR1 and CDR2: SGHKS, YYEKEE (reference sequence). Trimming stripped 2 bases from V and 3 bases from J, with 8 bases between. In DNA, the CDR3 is TGTGCCAGCAGCTTACAGCCTGACTATGGCTACACCTTC. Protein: CASSLQPDYGYTF.

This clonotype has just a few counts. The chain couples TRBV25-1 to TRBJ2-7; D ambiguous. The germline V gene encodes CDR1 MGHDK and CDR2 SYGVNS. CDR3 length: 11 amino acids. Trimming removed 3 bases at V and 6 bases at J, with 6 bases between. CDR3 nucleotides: TGTGCCAGCAGTGAGTTAATCGAGCAGTACTTC. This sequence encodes CASSELIEQYF.

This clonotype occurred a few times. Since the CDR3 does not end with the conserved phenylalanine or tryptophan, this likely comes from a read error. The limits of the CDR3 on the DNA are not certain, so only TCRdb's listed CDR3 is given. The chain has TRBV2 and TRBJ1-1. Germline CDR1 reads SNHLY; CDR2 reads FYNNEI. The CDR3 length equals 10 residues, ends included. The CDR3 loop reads CASTEYDPSI.

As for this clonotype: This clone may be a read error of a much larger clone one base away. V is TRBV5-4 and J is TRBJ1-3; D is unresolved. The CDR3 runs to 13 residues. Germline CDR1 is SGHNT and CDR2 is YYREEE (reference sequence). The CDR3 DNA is TGTGCCAGCAGCTTGGCCGATGGAAACATCATATATTTT. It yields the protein CASSLADGNIIYF.

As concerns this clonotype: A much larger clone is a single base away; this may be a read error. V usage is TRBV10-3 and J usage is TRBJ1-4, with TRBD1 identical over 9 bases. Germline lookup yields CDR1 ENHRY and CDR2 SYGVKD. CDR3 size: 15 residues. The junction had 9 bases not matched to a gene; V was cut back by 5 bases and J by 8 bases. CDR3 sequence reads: CAISIPGTGREKLFF. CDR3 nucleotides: TGTGCCATCAGTATCCCCGGGACAGGGCGCGAAAAACTGTTTTTT.

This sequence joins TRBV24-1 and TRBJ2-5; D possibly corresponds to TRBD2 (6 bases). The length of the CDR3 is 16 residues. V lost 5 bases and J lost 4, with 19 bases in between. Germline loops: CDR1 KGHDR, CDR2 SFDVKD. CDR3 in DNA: TGTGCCACCAGTGGAACGGGGGAATCGCCTAGAGAGACCCAGTACTTC. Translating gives CATSGTGESPRETQYF.

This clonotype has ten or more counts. DNA for the CDR3: TGTGCCAGCAGGATCAGGGGCGCTAACACTGAAGCTTTCTTT. Protein product: CASRIRGANTEAFF. This chain uses TRBV6-1 with TRBJ1-1, with a weak D call TRBD1 (6 bases). The length of the CDR3 is 14 residues. Germline CDR1 and CDR2: MNHNS and SASEGT. V lost 6 bases to trimming and J lost 2 bases, with 13 bases between them.

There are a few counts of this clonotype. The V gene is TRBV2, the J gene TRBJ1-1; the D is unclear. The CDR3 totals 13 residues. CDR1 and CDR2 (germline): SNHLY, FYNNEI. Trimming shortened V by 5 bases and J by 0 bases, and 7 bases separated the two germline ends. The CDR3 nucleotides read TGTGCCAGCAGTTTATTCATGAACACTGAAGCTTTCTTT. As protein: CASSLFMNTEAFF. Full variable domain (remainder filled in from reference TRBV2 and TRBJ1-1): EPEVTQTPSHQVTQMGQEVILRCVPISNHLYFYWYRQILGQKVEFLVSFYNNEISEKSEIFDDQFSVERPDGSNFTLKIRSTKLEDSAMYFCASSLFMNTEAFFGQGTRLTVV.

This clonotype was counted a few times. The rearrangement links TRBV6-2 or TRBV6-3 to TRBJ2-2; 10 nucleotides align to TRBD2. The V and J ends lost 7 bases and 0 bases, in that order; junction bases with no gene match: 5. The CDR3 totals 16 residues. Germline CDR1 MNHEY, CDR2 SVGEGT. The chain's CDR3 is CASTRTSGANTGELFF. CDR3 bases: TGTGCCAGCACCCGGACTAGCGGAGCGAACACCGGGGAGCTGTTTTTT.

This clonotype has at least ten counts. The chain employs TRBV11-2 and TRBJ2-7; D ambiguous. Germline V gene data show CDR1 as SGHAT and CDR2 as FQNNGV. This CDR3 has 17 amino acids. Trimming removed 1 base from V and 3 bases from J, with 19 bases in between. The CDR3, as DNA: TGTGCCAGCAGCTTAGTAATTGGATCGGTAATGAACTACGAGCAGTACGTC. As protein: CASSLVIGSVMNYEQYV.

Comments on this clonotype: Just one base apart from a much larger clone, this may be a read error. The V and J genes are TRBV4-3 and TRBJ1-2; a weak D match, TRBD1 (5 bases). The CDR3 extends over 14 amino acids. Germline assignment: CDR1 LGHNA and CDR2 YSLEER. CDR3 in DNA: TGCCCCAGCAGCCAAGTCGGGGGGTTCAACGGCTACACCTTC. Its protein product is CPSSQVGGFNGYTF.

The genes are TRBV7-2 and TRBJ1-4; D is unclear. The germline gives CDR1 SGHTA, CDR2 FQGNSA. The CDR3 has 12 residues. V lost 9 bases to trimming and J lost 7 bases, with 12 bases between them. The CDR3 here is CASTSGSEKLFF. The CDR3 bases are TGTGCCAGTACTAGCGGGAGTGAAAAACTGTTTTTT. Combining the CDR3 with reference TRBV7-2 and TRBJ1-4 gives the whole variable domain GAGVSQSPSNKVTEKGKDVELRCDPISGHTALYWYRQSLGQGLEFLIYFQGNSAPDKSGLPSDRFSAERTGGSVSTLTIQRTQQEDSAVYLCASTSGSEKLFFGSGTQLSVL.

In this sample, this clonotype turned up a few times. DNA for the CDR3: TGTGCCAGCAGTTACGCCGGGGGTAATGAAAAACTGTTTTTT. This translates into CASSYAGGNEKLFF. V gene TRBV6-2 or TRBV6-3 combines with J gene TRBJ1-4, with a tentative D call TRBD1 (5 bases). V lost 2 bases to trimming and J lost 4 bases, with 8 bases between them. The CDR3 spans 14 residues. Germline lookup yields CDR1 MNHEY and CDR2 SVGEGT.